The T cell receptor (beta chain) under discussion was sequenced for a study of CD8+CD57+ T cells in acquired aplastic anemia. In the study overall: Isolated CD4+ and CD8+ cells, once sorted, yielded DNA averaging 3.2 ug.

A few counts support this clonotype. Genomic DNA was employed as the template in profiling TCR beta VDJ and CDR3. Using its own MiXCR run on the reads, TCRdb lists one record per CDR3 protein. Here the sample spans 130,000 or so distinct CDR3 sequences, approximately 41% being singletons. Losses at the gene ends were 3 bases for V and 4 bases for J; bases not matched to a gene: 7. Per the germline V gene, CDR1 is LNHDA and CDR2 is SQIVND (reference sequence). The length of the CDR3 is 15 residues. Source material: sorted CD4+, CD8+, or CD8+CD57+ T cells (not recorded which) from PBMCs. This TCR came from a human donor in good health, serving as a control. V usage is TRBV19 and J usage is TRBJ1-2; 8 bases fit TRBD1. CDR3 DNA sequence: TGTGCCAGTAGTATCGATTTAACAGGGGGCTATGGCTACACCTTC. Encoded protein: CASSIDLTGGYGYTF.